This T cell receptor (beta chain) was recovered during a study of blood T cell repertoires in COVID-19. About the study: The study drew acute and convalescent COVID-19 samples from the United States, Italy and Spain. From T cells, B-cell-depleted T cells, or PBMCs came the material, which was cDNA or gDNA.

The germline CDR1 and CDR2 sequences are SGHAT and FQNNGV. Trimming cost V 6 bases and J 5 bases, with 14 bases left between them. There are 14 residues in the CDR3. Per the authors' pipeline: Scientists estimated how many nucleated cells there were by amplifying reference gene primers. Here immunoSEQ multiplex PCR was the method, and the copy in TCRdb shows in-frame clones only, minus some. V, J and clone size are those of that table, while D and trimming were read from the DNA. The sample has about 69,000 clones, over 75% seen once. The specimen sequenced was peripheral blood. The chain is built from TRBV11-2 and TRBJ1-5; D is possibly TRBD1 (6 bases). The clonotype was recovered from a man older than 75 with acute or convalescent COVID-19. This CDR3 is CASRLTGSDQPQHF. In DNA, the CDR3 is TGTGCCAGCAGATTAACAGGGTCGGATCAGCCCCAGCATTTT.